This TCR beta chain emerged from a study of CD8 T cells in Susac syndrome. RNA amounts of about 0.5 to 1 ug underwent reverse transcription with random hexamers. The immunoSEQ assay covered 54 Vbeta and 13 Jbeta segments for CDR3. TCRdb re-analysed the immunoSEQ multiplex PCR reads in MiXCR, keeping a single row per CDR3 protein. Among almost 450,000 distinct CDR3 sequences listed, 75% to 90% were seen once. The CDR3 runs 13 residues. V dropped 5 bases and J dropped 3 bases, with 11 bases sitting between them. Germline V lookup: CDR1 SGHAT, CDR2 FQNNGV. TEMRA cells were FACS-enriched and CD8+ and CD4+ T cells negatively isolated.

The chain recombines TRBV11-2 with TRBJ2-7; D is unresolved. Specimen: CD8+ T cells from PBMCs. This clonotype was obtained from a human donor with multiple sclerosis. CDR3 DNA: TGTGCCAGCAGCGCCGGGCCCTTCTACGAGCAGTACTTC. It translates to CASSAGPFYEQYF.